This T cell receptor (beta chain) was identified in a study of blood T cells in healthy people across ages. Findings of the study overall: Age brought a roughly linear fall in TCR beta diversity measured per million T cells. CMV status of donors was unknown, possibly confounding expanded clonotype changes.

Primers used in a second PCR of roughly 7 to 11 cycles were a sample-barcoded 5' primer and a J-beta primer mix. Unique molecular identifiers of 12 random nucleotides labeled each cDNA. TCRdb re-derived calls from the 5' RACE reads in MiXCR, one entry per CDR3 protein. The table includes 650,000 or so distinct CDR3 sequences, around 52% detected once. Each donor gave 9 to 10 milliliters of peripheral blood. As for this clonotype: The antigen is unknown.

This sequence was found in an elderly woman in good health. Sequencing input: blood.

The DNA of the CDR3 is TGCAGTGCTAGGTTGCGGGCGGGCTACACCTTC. As protein: CSARLRAGYTF. J is TRBJ1-2 and V is TRBV20-1, with unresolved D. Trimming pared 3 bases from V and 8 bases from J, leaving 10 bases between. This CDR3 has 11 amino acids. Germline assignment: CDR1 DFQATT and CDR2 SNEGSKA (reference sequence).